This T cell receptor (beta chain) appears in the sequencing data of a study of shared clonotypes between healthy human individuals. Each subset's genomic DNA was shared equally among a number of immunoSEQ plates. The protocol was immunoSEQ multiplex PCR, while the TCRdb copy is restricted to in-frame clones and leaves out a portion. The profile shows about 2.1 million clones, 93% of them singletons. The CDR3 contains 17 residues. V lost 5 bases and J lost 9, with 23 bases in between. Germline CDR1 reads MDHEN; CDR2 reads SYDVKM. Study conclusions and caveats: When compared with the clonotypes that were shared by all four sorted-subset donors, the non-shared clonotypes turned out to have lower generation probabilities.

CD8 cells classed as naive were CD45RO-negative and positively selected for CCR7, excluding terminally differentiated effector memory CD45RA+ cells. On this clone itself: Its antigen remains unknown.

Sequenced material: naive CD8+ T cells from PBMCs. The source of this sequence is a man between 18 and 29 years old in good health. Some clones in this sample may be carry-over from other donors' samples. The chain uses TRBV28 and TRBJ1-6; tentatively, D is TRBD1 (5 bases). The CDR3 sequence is CASSPRPRQLRGSPLHF. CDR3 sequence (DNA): TGTGCCAGCAGTCCACGCCCCCGACAACTAAGGGGTTCACCCCTCCACTTT.